This T cell receptor (beta chain) was documented in a study of long-term antiretroviral therapy in people with HIV. Study findings and constraints: The repertoire was dominated at all time points by clones expanded before ART.

This clone has a single count. Its target is not known. With survey level as its setting, the immunoSEQ assay was v3.0. The method was immunoSEQ multiplex PCR; TCRdb's version includes in-frame clones alone and lacks a portion of them. This sample yields about 29,000 clones, of which 95% are seen a single time; roughly 7.3% belongs to the top ten. The receptor was derived from a man aged 30-40 years with HIV. The specimen comprised unsorted PBMCs, sampled 5.3 years after starting antiretroviral therapy.

CDR3 sequence: CASSPRSGWENEQFF. CDR3 nucleotide sequence: TGTGCCAGCAGTCCCCGGTCAGGGTGGGAGAATGAGCAGTTCTTC. This sequence joins TRBV28 and TRBJ2-1; D tentatively fits TRBD1 or TRBD2 (5 bases each). This CDR3 contains 15 residues. Between the trimmed V and J ends, which lost 5 bases and 7 bases, there was a span of 18 bases. Germline CDR1 reads MDHEN; CDR2 reads SYDVKM.